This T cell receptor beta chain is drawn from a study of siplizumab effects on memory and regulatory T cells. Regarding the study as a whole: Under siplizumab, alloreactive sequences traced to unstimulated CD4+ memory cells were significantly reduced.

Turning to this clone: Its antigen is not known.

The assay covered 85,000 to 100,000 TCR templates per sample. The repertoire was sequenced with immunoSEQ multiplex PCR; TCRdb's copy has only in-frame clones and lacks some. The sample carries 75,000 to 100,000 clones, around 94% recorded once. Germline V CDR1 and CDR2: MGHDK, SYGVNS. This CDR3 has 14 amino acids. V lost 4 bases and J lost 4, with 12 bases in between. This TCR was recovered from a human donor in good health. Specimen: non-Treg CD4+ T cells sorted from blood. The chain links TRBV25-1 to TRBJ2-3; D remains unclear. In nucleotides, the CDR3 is TGTGCCAGCAGTGTCGGAGCAAGGCCAGATACGCAGTATTTT. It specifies CASSVGARPDTQYF.